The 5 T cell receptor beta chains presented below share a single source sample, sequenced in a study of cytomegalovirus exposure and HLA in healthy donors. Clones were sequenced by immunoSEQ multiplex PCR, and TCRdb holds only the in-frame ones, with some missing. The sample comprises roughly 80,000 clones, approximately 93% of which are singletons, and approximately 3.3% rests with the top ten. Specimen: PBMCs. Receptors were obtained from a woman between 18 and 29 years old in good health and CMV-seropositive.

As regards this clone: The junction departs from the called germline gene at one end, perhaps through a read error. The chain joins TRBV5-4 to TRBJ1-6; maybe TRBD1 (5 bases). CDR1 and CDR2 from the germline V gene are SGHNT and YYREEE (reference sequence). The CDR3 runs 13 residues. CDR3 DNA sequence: TGTGCCAGCAGCTTGGAACTATATGGGACTAATACATTT. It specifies CASSLELYGTNTF.

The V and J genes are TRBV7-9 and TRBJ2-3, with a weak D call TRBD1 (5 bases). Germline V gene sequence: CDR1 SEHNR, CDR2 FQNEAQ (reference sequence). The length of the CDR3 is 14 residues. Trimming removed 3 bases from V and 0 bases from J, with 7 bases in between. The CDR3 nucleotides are TGTGCCAGCAGCTTTGACAGTAGCACAGATACGCAGTATTTT. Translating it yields CASSFDSSTDTQYF. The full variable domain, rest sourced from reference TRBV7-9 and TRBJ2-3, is DTGVSQNPRHKITKRGQNVTFRCDPISEHNRLYWYRQTLGQGPEFLTYFQNEAQLEKSRLLSDRFSAERPKGSFSTLEIQRTEQGDSAMYLCASSFDSSTDTQYFGPGTRLTVL.

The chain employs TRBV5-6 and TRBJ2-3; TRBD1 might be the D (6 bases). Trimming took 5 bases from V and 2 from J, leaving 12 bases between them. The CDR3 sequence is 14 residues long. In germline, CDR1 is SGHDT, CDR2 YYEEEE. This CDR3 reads CASRPDSSTDTQYF. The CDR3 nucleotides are TGTGCCAGCAGACCGGACAGCTCCACAGATACGCAGTATTTT. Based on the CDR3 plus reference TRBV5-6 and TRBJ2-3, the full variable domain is DAGVTQSPTHLIKTRGQQVTLRCSPKSGHDTVSWYQQALGQGPQFIFQYYEEEERQRGNFPDRFSGHQFPNYSSELNVNALLLGDSALYLCASRPDSSTDTQYFGPGTRLTVL.

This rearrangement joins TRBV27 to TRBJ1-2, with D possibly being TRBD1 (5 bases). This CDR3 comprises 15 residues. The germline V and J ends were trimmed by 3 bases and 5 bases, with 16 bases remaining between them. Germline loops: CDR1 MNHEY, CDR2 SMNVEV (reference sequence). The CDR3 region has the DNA TGTGCCAGCAGTTTCTCCCCCCAGGGAGGTTATGGCTACACCTTC. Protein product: CASSFSPQGGYGYTF.

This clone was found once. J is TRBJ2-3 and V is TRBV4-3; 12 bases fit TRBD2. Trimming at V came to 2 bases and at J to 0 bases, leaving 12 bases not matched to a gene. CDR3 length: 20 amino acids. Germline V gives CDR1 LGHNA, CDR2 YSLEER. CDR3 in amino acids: CASSQTAPTSGGPSTDTQYF. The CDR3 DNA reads TGCGCCAGCAGCCAAACCGCGCCGACTAGCGGGGGACCTAGCACAGATACGCAGTATTTT.